These T cell receptor beta chains were read from a single sample in a study of blood T cell repertoires in COVID-19. The assay was immunoSEQ multiplex PCR, and TCRdb's table has in-frame clones only and misses some. This table holds 250,000 to 300,000 clones, around 90% found once. Sequencing was performed on PBMCs or T cells enriched from blood (not recorded which). The receptors shown here come from a woman in her fifties or sixties in a cohort exposed to, infected with or recovered from COVID-19 (not recorded which). Each CDR3 is given with its conserved first and last residue. D genes are given only for firm matches. The size of a clone is reported for some rows only, either as once, few or many, or as a class for expanded clones.

clone_size	v_call	j_call	d_call	cdr3_aa	cdr3_nt
-	TRBV9	TRBJ1-3	-	CASSGSTGTGNTIYF	TGTGCCAGCAGCGGAAGCACAGGGACAGGAAACACCATATATTTT
few	TRBV18	TRBJ2-2	TRBD1	CASSRNRGQDTGELFF	TGTGCCAGCTCACGCAACAGGGGGCAGGACACCGGGGAGCTGTTTTTT
-	TRBV14	TRBJ2-7	-	CASSQALGQGVYEQYF	TGTGCCAGCAGCCAAGCCCTCGGCCAGGGCGTCTACGAGCAGTACTTC
-	TRBV5-1	TRBJ2-1	TRBD2	CASSLTSGSTGEQFF	TGCGCCAGCAGCTTGACTAGCGGGAGTACGGGTGAGCAGTTCTTC
-	TRBV11-2	TRBJ1-2	TRBD1	CASSWPGRDRGRSGYTF	TGTGCCAGCAGCTGGCCGGGGAGGGACAGGGGGCGTTCTGGCTACACCTTC
-	TRBV27	TRBJ2-7	TRBD2	CASSSGSGGVNEQYF	TGTGCCAGCAGTTCCGGATCGGGGGGGGTGAACGAGCAGTACTTC
-	TRBV11-1	TRBJ2-1	-	CASSPRTRTYNEQFF	TGTGCCAGCAGCCCGCGGACTCGTACCTACAATGAGCAGTTCTTC
-	TRBV11-2	TRBJ2-7	TRBD2	CASSPSLSGRGYEQYF	TGTGCCAGCAGCCCCTCACTGAGCGGGAGGGGATACGAGCAGTACTTC
-	TRBV19	TRBJ2-1	TRBD2	CASTSGTNNEQFF	TGTGCCAGTACTTCCGGGACTAACAATGAGCAGTTCTTC
-	TRBV11-2	TRBJ2-7	TRBD2	CASSTGLADTYEQYF	TGTGCCAGCAGCACCGGACTAGCGGATACCTACGAGCAGTACTTC
-	TRBV28	TRBJ2-7	-	CASSLLAGTYEQYF	TGTGCCAGCAGTTTATTGGCGGGAACCTACGAGCAGTACTTC
-	TRBV19	TRBJ1-2	-	CASSPFGGANYGYTF	TGTGCCAGTAGTCCTTTCGGAGGGGCTAACTATGGCTACACCTTC
-	TRBV27	TRBJ2-7	TRBD2	CASSPKSLAGNTPYEQYF	TGTGCCAGCAGTCCCAAATCACTAGCGGGAAACACTCCCTACGAGCAGTACTTC
-	TRBV5-1	TRBJ2-2	TRBD2	CASSRSGMNTGELFF	TGCGCCAGCAGCCGTAGCGGGATGAACACCGGGGAGCTGTTTTTT
-	TRBV28	TRBJ2-7	-	CASSSGQSIYEQYF	TGTGCCAGCAGCTCTGGGCAGAGTATCTACGAGCAGTACTTC
-	TRBV19	TRBJ1-1	TRBD1	CASTFDRAGTEAFF	TGTGCCAGTACCTTCGACAGGGCGGGGACTGAAGCTTTCTTT
-	TRBV28	TRBJ1-6	-	CASSLGRHDSPLHF	TGTGCCAGCAGTTTAGGCAGACACGATTCACCCCTCCACTTT
-	TRBV7-2	TRBJ1-1	TRBD1	CASSLQQGGSTEAFF	TGTGCCAGCAGCCTACAACAGGGGGGGAGCACTGAAGCTTTCTTT
-	TRBV27	TRBJ1-3	TRBD1	CASSTRTGPGNTIYF	TGTGCCAGCAGTACCCGGACAGGGCCTGGAAACACCATATATTTT
-	TRBV9	TRBJ2-5	-	CASSVGQIQETQYF	TGTGCCAGCAGCGTCGGACAAATCCAAGAGACCCAGTACTTC
-	TRBV11-3	TRBJ1-1	-	CASSLITGTEAFF	TGTGCCAGCAGCTTAATTACCGGCACTGAAGCTTTCTTT
few	TRBV11-2	TRBJ1-4	-	CASSPRGIRDEKLFF	TGTGCCAGCAGTCCCCGAGGGATAAGGGATGAAAAACTGTTTTTT
-	TRBV5-1	TRBJ2-2	TRBD2	CASSFRGSMDGELFF	TGCGCCAGCAGCTTTCGCGGGAGTATGGACGGGGAGCTGTTTTTT
-	TRBV5-1	TRBJ2-3	TRBD1	CASSPWTGTDTQYF	TGCGCCAGCAGCCCCTGGACAGGGACAGATACGCAGTATTTT
-	TRBV5-1	TRBJ2-7	TRBD2	CASSLGTSVEQYF	TGCGCCAGCAGCTTGGGGACTAGCGTCGAGCAGTACTTC
-	TRBV30	TRBJ2-7	TRBD2	CAWSRASGTYEQYF	TGTGCCTGGAGTCGGGCTAGCGGTACCTACGAGCAGTACTTC
-	TRBV21-1	TRBJ2-1	-	CASSIERQVFFDEQFF	TGTGCCAGCAGCATCGAAAGACAGGTTTTCTTCGATGAGCAGTTCTTC
-	TRBV7-6	TRBJ1-4	-	CASSLRGGLGEEKLFF	TGTGCCAGCAGCTTACGTGGCGGGCTCGGAGAGGAAAAACTGTTTTTT
-	TRBV5-6	TRBJ1-1	-	CASSSDTAMNTEAFF	TGTGCCAGCAGCTCGGACACCGCGATGAACACTGAAGCTTTCTTT
-	TRBV5-1	TRBJ1-4	-	CASSLEGSRRNEKLFF	TGCGCCAGCAGCTTGGAAGGCTCTAGGCGTAATGAAAAACTGTTTTTT
-	TRBV5-1	TRBJ1-6	-	CASSLGVQGYNSPLHF	TGCGCCAGCAGCTTGGGTGTCCAGGGCTATAATTCACCCCTCCACTTT
once	TRBV14	TRBJ2-7	-	CASSRTGYEQYF	TGTGCCAGCAGTCGAACAGGATACGAGCAGTACTTC
few	TRBV9	TRBJ2-2	TRBD1	CASRGQGNTGELFF	TGTGCCAGCAGGGGACAGGGGAACACCGGGGAGCTGTTTTTT
-	TRBV5-1	TRBJ1-6	TRBD1	CASSPGQDNSPLHF	TGCGCCAGCAGCCCCGGACAGGATAATTCACCCCTCCACTTT
-	TRBV12-3/TRBV12-4	TRBJ2-7	TRBD2	CASSFREGLEQYF	TGTGCCAGCAGTTTCCGGGAGGGCCTCGAGCAGTACTTC
-	TRBV28	TRBJ1-6	-	CASSETGSSYNSPLHF	TGTGCCAGCAGTGAAACAGGGAGCTCCTATAATTCACCCCTCCACTTT
-	TRBV6-5	TRBJ2-7	-	CASSFGGGSTYEQYF	TGTGCCAGCAGTTTCGGTGGAGGCTCTACCTACGAGCAGTACTTC
-	TRBV7-2	TRBJ2-7	-	CASSSGVYEQYF	TGTGCCAGCAGCTCGGGGGTCTACGAGCAGTACTTC
-	TRBV2	TRBJ1-2	-	CASIRGNYGYTF	TGTGCCAGCATCCGGGGGAACTATGGCTACACCTTC
-	TRBV15	TRBJ2-7	TRBD2	CATSPSGGHSYEQYF	TGTGCCACCAGCCCTAGCGGGGGACACTCCTACGAGCAGTACTTC
-	TRBV3-1/TRBV3-2	TRBJ2-7	TRBD2	CASSQPTSGGYEQYF	TGTGCCAGCAGCCAACCCACTAGCGGGGGCTACGAGCAGTACTTC
-	TRBV4-3	TRBJ2-1	TRBD1	CASSQVGQNNEQFF	TGCGCCAGCAGCCAAGTGGGACAGAACAATGAGCAGTTCTTC
-	TRBV7-3	TRBJ2-2	-	CASSYAGTRANTGELFF	TGTGCCAGCAGCTACGCCGGGACACGCGCGAACACCGGGGAGCTGTTTTTT
-	TRBV4-1	TRBJ1-5	TRBD1	CASSQDRSDRGNQPQHF	TGCGCCAGCAGCCAAGATCGCTCGGACAGGGGAAATCAGCCCCAGCATTTT
few	TRBV19	TRBJ1-5	-	CASTPARQGRNQPQHF	TGTGCCAGTACCCCGGCCAGGCAGGGTCGCAATCAGCCCCAGCATTTT
-	TRBV10-3	TRBJ2-1	TRBD2	CAISEGGAGGWGEQFF	TGTGCCATCAGTGAGGGTGGTGCGGGAGGCTGGGGCGAGCAGTTCTTC